This T cell receptor beta chain was identified during a study of T cell responses to AZD1222 COVID-19 vaccine. There are a few counts of this clone. Assay: immunoSEQ multiplex PCR; the TCRdb copy retains only in-frame clones and omits some. The profile shows 95,000 to 150,000 clones, roughly 91% of them singletons. Germline values: CDR1 LNHNV, CDR2 YYDKDF (reference sequence). Unmatched junction bases numbered 8, after V lost 1 base and J lost 1 base. The CDR3 length is 17 residues. The clonotype was recovered from an adult who received the AZD1222 COVID-19 vaccine. The rearrangement uses TRBV15 and TRBJ2-5, with 8 bases fitting TRBD1. Sequencing was performed on peripheral blood, taken 28 days after the second AZD1222 dose. In DNA form, the CDR3 reads TGTGCCACCAGCAGAGTCGGACAGGGATGGGGCCAAGAGACCCAGTACTTC. The encoded protein is CATSRVGQGWGQETQYF.